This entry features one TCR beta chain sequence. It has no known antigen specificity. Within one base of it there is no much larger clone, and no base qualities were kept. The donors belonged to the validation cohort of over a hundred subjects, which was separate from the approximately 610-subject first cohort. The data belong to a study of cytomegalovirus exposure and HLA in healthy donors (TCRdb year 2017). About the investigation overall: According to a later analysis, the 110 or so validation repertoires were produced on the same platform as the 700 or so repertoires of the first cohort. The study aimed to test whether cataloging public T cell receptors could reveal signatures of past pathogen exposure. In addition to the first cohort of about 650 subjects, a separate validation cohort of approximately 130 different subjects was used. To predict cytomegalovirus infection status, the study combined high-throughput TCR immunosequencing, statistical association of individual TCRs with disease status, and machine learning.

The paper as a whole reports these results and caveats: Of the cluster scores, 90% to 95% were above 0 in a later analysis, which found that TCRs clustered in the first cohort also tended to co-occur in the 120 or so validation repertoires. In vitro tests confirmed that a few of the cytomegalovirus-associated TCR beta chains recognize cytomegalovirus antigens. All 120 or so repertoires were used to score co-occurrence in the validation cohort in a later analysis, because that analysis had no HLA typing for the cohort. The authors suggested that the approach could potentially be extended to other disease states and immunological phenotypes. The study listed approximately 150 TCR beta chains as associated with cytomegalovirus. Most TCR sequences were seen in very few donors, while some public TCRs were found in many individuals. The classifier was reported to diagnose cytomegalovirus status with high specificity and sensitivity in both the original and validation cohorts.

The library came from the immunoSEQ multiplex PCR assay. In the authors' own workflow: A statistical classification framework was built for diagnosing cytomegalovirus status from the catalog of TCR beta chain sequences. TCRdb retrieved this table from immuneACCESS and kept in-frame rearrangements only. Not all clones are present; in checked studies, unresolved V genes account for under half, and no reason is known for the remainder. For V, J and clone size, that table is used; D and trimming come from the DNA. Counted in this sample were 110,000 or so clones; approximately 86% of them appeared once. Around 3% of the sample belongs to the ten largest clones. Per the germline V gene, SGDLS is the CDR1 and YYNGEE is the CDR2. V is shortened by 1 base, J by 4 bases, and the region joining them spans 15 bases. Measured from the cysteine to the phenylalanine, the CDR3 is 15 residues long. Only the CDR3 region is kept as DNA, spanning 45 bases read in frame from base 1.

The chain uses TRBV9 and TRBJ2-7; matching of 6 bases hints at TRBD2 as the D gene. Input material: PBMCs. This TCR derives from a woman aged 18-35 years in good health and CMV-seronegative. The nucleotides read TGTGCCAGCAGCGTACGCCAGGGAGGCAAGTACGAGCAGTACTTC. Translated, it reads CASSVRQGGKYEQYF. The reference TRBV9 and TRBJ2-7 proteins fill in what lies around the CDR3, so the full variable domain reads DSGVTQTPKHLITATGQRVTLRCSPRSGDLSVYWYQQSLDQGLQFLIQYYNGEERAKGNILERFSAQQFPDLHSELNLSSLELGDSALYFCASSVRQGGKYEQYFGPGTRLTVT.